Following are 5 T cell receptor beta chains from one sample sequenced in a study of OX40 agonist ivuxolimab in advanced cancers. Clones were sequenced by immunoSEQ multiplex PCR, and TCRdb holds only the in-frame ones, with some missing. The data contain approximately 70,000 clones, approximately 80% of them singletons. The specimen comprised CD4+ or CD8+ T cells sorted from blood, sampled in a trial of the OX40 agonist ivuxolimab. Every receptor here comes from an adult with an advanced solid tumor such as melanoma, head and neck, liver or kidney cancer.

The chain joins TRBV7-6 to TRBJ2-7, with 7 bases matching TRBD1. Germline CDR1 reads SGHVS; CDR2 reads FNYEAQ. The CDR3 is 14 amino acids. With 2 bases clipped from V and 5 bases from J, the junction kept 6 bases outside the gene matches. The CDR3 DNA is TGTGCCAGCAGCTTAATCCCCGACAGGGACGAGCAGTACTTC. Translating it yields CASSLIPDRDEQYF.

The chain links TRBV7-2 to TRBJ2-7; 12 bases are shared with TRBD2. The CDR3 consists of 17 residues. The ends lost 0 bases at V and 5 bases at J; junction bases unmatched: 8. Germline V lookup: CDR1 SGHTA, CDR2 FQGNSA. CDR3 sequence reads: CASSLAPPLAGGHEQYF. CDR3 DNA: TGTGCCAGCAGCTTAGCGCCCCCACTAGCGGGGGGCCACGAGCAGTACTTC.

The rearrangement links TRBV5-5 to TRBJ1-4; D gene ambiguous. The CDR3 contains 12 residues. Germline values: CDR1 SGHKS, CDR2 YYEKEE (reference sequence). With 0 bases removed from V and 8 bases from J, the gap between germline ends came to 5 bases. The CDR3 region has the DNA TGTGCCAGCAGCTTGGGGGTGGAAAAACTGTTTTTT. Protein product: CASSLGVEKLFF.

The chain links TRBV5-1 to TRBJ2-7; tentatively, D is TRBD1 (6 bases). Trimming shortened V by 5 bases and J by 3 bases, and 15 bases separated the two germline ends. In germline, CDR1 is SGHRS, CDR2 YFSETQ. The CDR3 has 14 residues. CDR3 nucleotide sequence: TGCGCCAGCAGAGGGACAATAGATAACTACGAGCAGTACTTC. The encoded protein is CASRGTIDNYEQYF. The full variable domain, with the rest looked up from reference TRBV5-1 and TRBJ2-7, is KAGVTQTPRYLIKTRGQQVTLSCSPISGHRSVSWYQQTPGQGLQFLFEYFSETQRNKGNFPGRFSGRQFSNSRSEMNVSTLELGDSALYLCASRGTIDNYEQYFGPGTRLTVT.

The chain links TRBV15 to TRBJ1-5; no firm D call. Germline values: CDR1 LNHNV, CDR2 YYDKDF (reference sequence). The CDR3 has 13 residues. With 0 bases removed from V and 7 bases from J, the gap between germline ends came to 7 bases. The CDR3 region has the DNA TGTGCCACCAGCAGAGATTTGGTCCAGCCCCAGCATTTT. It translates to CATSRDLVQPQHF.